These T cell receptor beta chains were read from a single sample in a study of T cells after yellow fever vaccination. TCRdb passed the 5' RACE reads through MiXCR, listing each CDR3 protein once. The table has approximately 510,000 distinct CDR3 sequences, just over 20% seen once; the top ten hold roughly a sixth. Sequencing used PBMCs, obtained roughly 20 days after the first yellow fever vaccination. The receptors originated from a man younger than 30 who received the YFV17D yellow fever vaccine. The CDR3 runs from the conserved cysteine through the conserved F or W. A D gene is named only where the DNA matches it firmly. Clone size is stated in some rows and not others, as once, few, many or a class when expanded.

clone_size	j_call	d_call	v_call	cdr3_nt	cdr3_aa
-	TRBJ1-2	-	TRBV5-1	TGCGCCAGCAGCCCCCGAGGAGGGAGCGGCTACACCTTC	CASSPRGGSGYTF
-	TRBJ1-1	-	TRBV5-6	TGTGCCAGCAGCTTCCCCCGGAACACTGAAGCTTTCTTT	CASSFPRNTEAFF
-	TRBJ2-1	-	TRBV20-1	TGCAGTGCTATGAAACCGACTAGAAATGAGCAGTTCTTC	CSAMKPTRNEQFF
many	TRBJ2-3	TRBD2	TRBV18	TGTGCCAGCTCACCGCGGGGGGGCGCCGAGACAGATACGCAGTATTTT	CASSPRGGAETDTQYF
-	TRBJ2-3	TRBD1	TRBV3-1	TGTGCCAGCAGCCCCCGACAGGGGTTGACAGATACGCAGTATTTT	CASSPRQGLTDTQYF
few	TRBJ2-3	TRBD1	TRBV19	TGTGCCAGCACAGATGGGACAGGTGGGATTAGGGATACGCAGTATTTT	CASTDGTGGIRDTQYF
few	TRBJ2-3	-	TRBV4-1	TGCGCCAGCAGCCAAGTGGGGGCTGATACAGATACGCAGTATTTT	CASSQVGADTDTQYF
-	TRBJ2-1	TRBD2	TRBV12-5	TGTGCTAGTGGTTCCACGGGGGGGCTCTACAATGAGCAGTTCTTC	CASGSTGGLYNEQFF
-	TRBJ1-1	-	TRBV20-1	TGCAGTGGGGGGGAGGACACTGAAGCTTTCTTT	CSGGEDTEAFF
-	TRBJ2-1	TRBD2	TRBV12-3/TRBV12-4	TGTGCCAGCAGTTTAAGAGCGGGGGCGAGATACAATGAGCAGTTCTTC	CASSLRAGARYNEQFF
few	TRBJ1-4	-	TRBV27	TGTGCCAGCAGTTTAGTAAGGGTCGGAAATGAAAAACTGTTTTTT	CASSLVRVGNEKLFF
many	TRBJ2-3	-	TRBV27	TGTGCCAGCAGCTCGGGACTTCGCACAGATACGCAGTATTTT	CASSSGLRTDTQYF
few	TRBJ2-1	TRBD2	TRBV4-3	TGCGCCAGCACCCCAAGCGGGGATTCCTACAATGAGCAGTTCTTC	CASTPSGDSYNEQFF
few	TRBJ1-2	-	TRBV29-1	TGCAGTAGCCCGGGGGCAGATGGCTACACCTTC	CSSPGADGYTF
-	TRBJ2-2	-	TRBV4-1	TGCGCCAGCAGCCAAGATAGGTCCCAGGGAACCGGGGAGCTGTTTTTT	CASSQDRSQGTGELFF
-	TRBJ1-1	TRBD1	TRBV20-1	TGCAGTGCTCGAACGGGACAGGGGACGTCGGGAGCTTTCTTT	CSARTGQGTSGAFF
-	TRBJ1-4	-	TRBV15	TGTGCCACCAGCCCCCGGTTTCGGGGGGACCTTAATGAAAAACTGTTTTTT	CATSPRFRGDLNEKLFF
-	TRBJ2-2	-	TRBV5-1	TGCGCCAGCAGCCCGGAAAGGGGTTTAAGGGAGCTGTTTTTT	CASSPERGLRELFF
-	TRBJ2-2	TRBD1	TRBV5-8	TGTGCCAGCAGACTACTGGGACAGATCACCGGGGAGCTGTTTTTT	CASRLLGQITGELFF
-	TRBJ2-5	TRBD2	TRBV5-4	TGTGCCAGCAGCTCGGGGGGTTTTGGTCAAGAGACCCAGTACTTC	CASSSGGFGQETQYF
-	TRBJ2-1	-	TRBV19	TGTGCCAGTAGTACCAGGGTGCCCTACAATGAGCAGTTCTTC	CASSTRVPYNEQFF
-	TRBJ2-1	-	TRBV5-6	TGTGCCAGCAGCCCGGTTTTCACAGGAAAAAAACATGAGCAGTTCTTC	CASSPVFTGKKHEQFF
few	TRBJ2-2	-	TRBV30	TGTGCCTGGAGACCGGGCACCGGGGAGCTGTTTTTT	CAWRPGTGELFF
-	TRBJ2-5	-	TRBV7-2	TGTGCCAGCAGCTCGTGGGCGCACTACCCAGAGACCCAGTACTTC	CASSSWAHYPETQYF
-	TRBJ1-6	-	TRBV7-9	TGTGCCAGCAGCTTAGGGGAATGGAATTCACCCCTCCACTTT	CASSLGEWNSPLHF
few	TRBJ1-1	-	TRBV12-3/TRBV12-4	TGTGCCAGCAGCCCACGTATCTGGGGCTCTGAAGCTTTCTTT	CASSPRIWGSEAFF
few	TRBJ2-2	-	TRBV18	TGTGCCAGCTCACGACAGCTACAAACGAACACCGGGGAGCTGTTTTTT	CASSRQLQTNTGELFF
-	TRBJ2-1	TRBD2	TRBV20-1	TGCAGTGCTAGAGGGAATTCACCCATCCTAGCGGGGGGCTACAATGAGCAGTTCTTC	CSARGNSPILAGGYNEQFF
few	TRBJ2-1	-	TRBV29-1	TGCAGCGCCCCACGGGGCAATGAGCAGTTCTTC	CSAPRGNEQFF
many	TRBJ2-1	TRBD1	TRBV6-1	TGTGCCAGCATTGTGAACCCAGGGGGCGGCCGCTACAATGAGCAGTTCTTC	CASIVNPGGGRYNEQFF
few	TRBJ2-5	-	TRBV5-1	TGCGCCAGCAGCTCTGTCGTAGGAGTTACTGCTGTGACCCAGTACTTC	CASSSVVGVTAVTQYF
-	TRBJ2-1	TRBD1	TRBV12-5	TGTGCTAGTGGTTTGGTACTGAAGGGGGCGCCGAAATACAATGAGCAGTTCTTC	CASGLVLKGAPKYNEQFF
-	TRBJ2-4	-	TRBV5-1	TGCGCCAGCAGCTTGGGGCAGGGCGGGACGAACATTCAGTACTTC	CASSLGQGGTNIQYF
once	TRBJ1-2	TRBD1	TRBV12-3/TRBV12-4	TGTGCCAGCAACACCAACAGGGGCCGTTATGGCTACACCTTC	CASNTNRGRYGYTF
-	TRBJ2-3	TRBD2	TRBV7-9	TGTGCCAGCAGCTTAAGATCGGGGGGGCTTGATACGCAGTATTTT	CASSLRSGGLDTQYF
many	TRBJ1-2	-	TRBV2	TGTGCCAGCAGTGACAGGTTATATGGCTACACCTTC	CASSDRLYGYTF
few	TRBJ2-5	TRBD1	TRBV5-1	TGCGCCAGCAGCTCCCACCCGACAGGGACCCAAGAGACCCAGTACTTC	CASSSHPTGTQETQYF
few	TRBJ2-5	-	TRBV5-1	TGCGCCAGCAGCTTGGCGTCTGGGCCAGAGACCCAGTACTTC	CASSLASGPETQYF
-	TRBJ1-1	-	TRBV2	TGTGCCACCCACATGGGACGGGGTTCCGAAGCTTTCTTT	CATHMGRGSEAFF
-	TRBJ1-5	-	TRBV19	TGTGCCAGTAGTATTACCAGGGGAAGGTTTCAGCCCCAGCATTTT	CASSITRGRFQPQHF
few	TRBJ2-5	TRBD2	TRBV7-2	TGTGCCAGCAGCTCCTGGGGGGGCCAAGAGACCCAGTACTTC	CASSSWGGQETQYF
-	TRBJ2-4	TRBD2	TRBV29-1	TGCAGCATTGAGGAGCGGGGAATAGCCAAAAACATTCAGTACTTC	CSIEERGIAKNIQYF
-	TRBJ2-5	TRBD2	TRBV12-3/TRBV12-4	TGTGCCAGCAGTGTTCTAGCGGGGGGCTTTGGGACCCAGTACTTC	CASSVLAGGFGTQYF
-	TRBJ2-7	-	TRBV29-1	TGCAGCGTTCGTGACAGACCCTACGAGCAGTACTTC	CSVRDRPYEQYF
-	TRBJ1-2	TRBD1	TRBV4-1	TGCGCCAGCAGCCAAGAGTTCAGGGGGCATGGCTACACCTTC	CASSQEFRGHGYTF
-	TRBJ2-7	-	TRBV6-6	-	CASSWGGGNYF
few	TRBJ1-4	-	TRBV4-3	TGCGCCAGCAGCCAAGATAGGGGCTCTAATGAAAAACTGTTTTTT	CASSQDRGSNEKLFF
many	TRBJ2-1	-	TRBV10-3	TGTGCCATCAGTTCTTTGGACGGAACCTACAATGAGCAGTTCTTC	CAISSLDGTYNEQFF
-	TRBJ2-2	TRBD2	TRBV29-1	TGCAGCGTTGAGGGTTTACTAGCGGGGGCGAACACCGGGGAGCTGTTTTTT	CSVEGLLAGANTGELFF
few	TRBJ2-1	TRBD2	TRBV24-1	TGTGCCACCAGTGATTTAGCGGGGTACGATGAGCAGTTCTTC	CATSDLAGYDEQFF
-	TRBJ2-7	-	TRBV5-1	TGCGCCAGCAGCTCTGATGGGCCCTACGAGCAGTACTTC	CASSSDGPYEQYF
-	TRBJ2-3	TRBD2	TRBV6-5	TGTGCCAGCAGTTACTCGCGGGGGGATACGCAGTATTTT	CASSYSRGDTQYF
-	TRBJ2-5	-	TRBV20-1	TGCAGTGCTTACAGACCGTATCTAGGAGGAGAGACCCAGTACTTC	CSAYRPYLGGETQYF
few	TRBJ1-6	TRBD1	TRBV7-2	TGTGCCAGCAGCTCCCGGGACAGGGATAATTCACCCCTCCACTTT	CASSSRDRDNSPLHF
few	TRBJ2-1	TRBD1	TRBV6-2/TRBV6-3	TGTGCCAGCAGTTCCCTTAGTATGGGACAGGGCGATGAGCAGTTCTTC	CASSSLSMGQGDEQFF
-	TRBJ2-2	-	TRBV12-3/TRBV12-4	TGTGCCAGCAGTTTCGGAGGACCGATCACCGGGGAGCTGTTTTTT	CASSFGGPITGELFF
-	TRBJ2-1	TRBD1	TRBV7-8	TGTGCCAGCAGCCCTTGGACAGGGGCCTACAATGAGCAGTTCTTC	CASSPWTGAYNEQFF
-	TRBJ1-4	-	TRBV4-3	TGCGCCAGCAGCCAAGGGGGATCCTCTGAAAAACTGTTTTTT	CASSQGGSSEKLFF